The 2 T cell receptor beta chains below come from one sample, sequenced in a study of a mutant IDH1 vaccine in newly diagnosed glioma. The time point denotes: week 5, during vaccination. The study gave 300 ug of mutant IDH1 20-mer peptide per vaccine dose, with topical imiquimod. Antigens of these TCRs are unknown. Generated by immunoSEQ multiplex PCR, the TCRdb table keeps only in-frame clones and is missing some. The sample has about 38,000 clones; around 78% are singletons. The sample consisted of PBMCs, taken from a glioma patient whose treatment included an IDH1 peptide vaccine. These receptors were collected from a man aged 40-49 years with glioma.

Only one count was recorded for this clone. The chain joins TRBV25-1 to TRBJ2-7; TRBD2 matches 9 bases. The CDR3 is 16 amino acids. Losses at the gene ends were 2 bases for V and 7 bases for J; bases not matched to a gene: 12. CDR1 is MGHDK, CDR2 SYGVNS, per germline. The CDR3 protein is CASSELYGGGAGEQYF. Here the CDR3 DNA reads TGTGCCAGCAGTGAACTGTACGGCGGGGGGGCGGGTGAGCAGTACTTC.

The chain combines TRBV18 with TRBJ1-1; the D is unclear. Germline CDR1 KGHSH, CDR2 LQKENI. Trimming left V 0 bases short and J 8 bases short, with 10 bases between. CDR3 length equals 13 residues. The CDR3, as DNA: TGTGCCAGCTCACCACCCTCGCCCGTCGAAGCTTTCTTT. As protein: CASSPPSPVEAFF.